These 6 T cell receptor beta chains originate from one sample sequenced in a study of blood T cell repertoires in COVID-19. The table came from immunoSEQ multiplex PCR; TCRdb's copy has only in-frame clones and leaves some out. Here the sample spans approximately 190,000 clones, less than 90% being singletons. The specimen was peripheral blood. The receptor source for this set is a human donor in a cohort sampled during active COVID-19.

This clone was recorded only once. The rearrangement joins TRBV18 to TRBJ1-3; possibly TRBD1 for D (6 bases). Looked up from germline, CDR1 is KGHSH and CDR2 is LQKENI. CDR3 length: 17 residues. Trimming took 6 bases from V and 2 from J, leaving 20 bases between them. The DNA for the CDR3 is TGTGCCAGCTCCGCCCAACCACAGGGATTCACTGGAAACACCATATATTTT. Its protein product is CASSAQPQGFTGNTIYF.

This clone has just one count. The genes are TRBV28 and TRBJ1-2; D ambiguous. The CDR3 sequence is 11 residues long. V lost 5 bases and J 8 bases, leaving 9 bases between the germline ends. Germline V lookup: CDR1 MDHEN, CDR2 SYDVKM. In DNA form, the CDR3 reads TGTGCCAGCAGTCGGACTTACGGCTACACCTTC. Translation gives CASSRTYGYTF.

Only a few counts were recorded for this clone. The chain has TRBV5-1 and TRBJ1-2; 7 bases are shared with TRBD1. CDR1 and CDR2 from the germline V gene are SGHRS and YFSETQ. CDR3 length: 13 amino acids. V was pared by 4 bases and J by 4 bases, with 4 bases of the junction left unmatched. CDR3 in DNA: TGCGCCAGCAGCCCCGGGACAGCCTATGGCTACACCTTC. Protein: CASSPGTAYGYTF.

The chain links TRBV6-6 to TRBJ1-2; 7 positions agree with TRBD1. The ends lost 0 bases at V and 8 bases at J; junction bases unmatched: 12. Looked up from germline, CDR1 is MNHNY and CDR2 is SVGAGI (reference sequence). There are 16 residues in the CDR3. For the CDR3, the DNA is TGTGCCAGCAGTTACTCTGACCCCGAACAGGGGTGGGGCTACACCTTC. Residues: CASSYSDPEQGWGYTF.

The CDR3 region has the DNA TGTGCCAGCTCGCCTGAAATCAGACTTCCTAACTATGGCTACACCTTC. Translating it yields CASSPEIRLPNYGYTF. V and J are TRBV18 and TRBJ1-2; D is uncertain. There are 16 residues in the CDR3. Germline V gene sequence: CDR1 KGHSH, CDR2 LQKENI. The V end was cut by 6 bases, the J end by 0 bases, with 17 bases between.

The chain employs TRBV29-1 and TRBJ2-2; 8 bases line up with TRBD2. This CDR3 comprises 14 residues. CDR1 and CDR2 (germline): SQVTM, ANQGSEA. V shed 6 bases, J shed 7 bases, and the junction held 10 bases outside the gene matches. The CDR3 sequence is CSVGGVAGHGELFF. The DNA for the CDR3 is TGCAGCGTGGGAGGGGTAGCGGGACACGGGGAGCTGTTTTTT.